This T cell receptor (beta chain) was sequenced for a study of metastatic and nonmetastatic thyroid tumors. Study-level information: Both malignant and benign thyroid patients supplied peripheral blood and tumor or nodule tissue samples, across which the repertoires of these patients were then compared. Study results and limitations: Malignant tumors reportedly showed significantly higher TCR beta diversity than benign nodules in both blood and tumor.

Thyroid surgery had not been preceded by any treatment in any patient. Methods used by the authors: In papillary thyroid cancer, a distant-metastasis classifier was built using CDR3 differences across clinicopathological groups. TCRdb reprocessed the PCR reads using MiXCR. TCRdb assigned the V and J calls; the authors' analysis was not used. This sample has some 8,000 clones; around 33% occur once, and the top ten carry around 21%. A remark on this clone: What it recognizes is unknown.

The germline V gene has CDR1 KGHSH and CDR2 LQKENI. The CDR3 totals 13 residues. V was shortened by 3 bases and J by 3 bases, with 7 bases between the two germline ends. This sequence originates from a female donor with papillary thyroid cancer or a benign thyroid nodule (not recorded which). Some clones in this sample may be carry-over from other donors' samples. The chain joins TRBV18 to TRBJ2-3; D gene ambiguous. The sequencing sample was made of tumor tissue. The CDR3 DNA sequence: TGTGCCAGCTCACCGGTGGTAACAGATACGCAGTATTTT. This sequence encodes CASSPVVTDTQYF.